A single sample gave rise to the 21 T cell receptor beta chains below, sequenced in a study of tumor-infiltrating lymphocytes in oesophageal squamous cell carcinoma. TCRdb re-called the PCR reads through MiXCR, storing one row per CDR3 protein. The sample records tens of thousands of distinct CDR3 sequences, about two fifths being singletons. The material sequenced was esophageal tumor tissue. These TCRs come from a male donor with esophageal squamous cell carcinoma.

This clonotype was detected a few times. A much more abundant neighbour one base away suggests this may be a read error. The chain recombines TRBV5-1 with TRBJ2-5, with D perhaps being TRBD1 or TRBD2 (5 bases each). Trimming shortened V by 1 base and J by 11 bases, and 21 bases separated the two germline ends. The CDR3 extends over 15 amino acids. From germline, CDR1 is SGHRS and CDR2 YFSETQ. The CDR3 DNA sequence: TGCGCCAGCAGCTTGCGGGACGGCATCTACAATGAGCAGTACTTC. It specifies CASSLRDGIYNEQYF.

This clonotype was counted once. V and J are TRBV6-1 and TRBJ2-3; 7 bases match TRBD2. After removal of 2 bases from V and 5 bases from J, the junction contained 7 bases not matched to a gene. Germline V lookup: CDR1 MNHNS, CDR2 SASEGT. The length of the CDR3 is 15 residues. CDR3 residues: CASSEYGGGLDTQYF. Here the CDR3 DNA reads TGTGCCAGCAGTGAATACGGGGGAGGGTTAGATACGCAGTATTTT.

The V and J genes are TRBV19 and TRBJ2-3, with 12 positions matching TRBD2. CDR1 LNHDA and CDR2 SQIVND come from the germline V gene (reference sequence). The J segment lost 2 bases and the V segment lost 10 bases, leaving 4 bases of the junction unmatched. The CDR3 covers 14 residues. CDR3 sequence (DNA): TGTGCCACAGCTAGCGGGGGGGTCACAGATACGCAGTATTTT. This gives the protein CATASGGVTDTQYF.

This clonotype was found many times. V and J are TRBV6-1 and TRBJ2-6; TRBD1 aligns across 8 bases. Germline CDR1 is MNHNS and CDR2 is SASEGT. CDR3 length: 17 amino acids. Trimming took 5 bases from V and 0 from J; bases not matched to a gene: 6. The CDR3 nucleotides read TGTGCCAGCAGTTTAATCGGGACAGGCTCTGGGGCCAACGTCCTGACTTTC. It translates to CASSLIGTGSGANVLTF.

The chain joins TRBV28 to TRBJ2-5; D is undetermined. The DNA end favors TRBJ2-7, so the J call may be wrong. Germline values: CDR1 MDHEN, CDR2 SYDVKM. The CDR3 totals 14 residues. The DNA for the CDR3 is TGTGCCAGCAGCTCAGGATACGACTCCTACGAGCAGTACTTC. Its protein product is CASSSGYDSYEQYF.

This clonotype has just a few counts. The rearrangement joins TRBV7-6 to TRBJ2-5, with 15 bases matching TRBD2. The ends lost 5 bases at V and 3 bases at J; junction bases unmatched: 4. CDR3 length: 16 amino acids. The germline CDR1 and CDR2 sequences are SGHVS and FNYEAQ. Here the CDR3 DNA reads TGTGCCAGCAGCACTGGACTAGCGGGAGGGAAAGAGACCCAGTACTTC. This encodes CASSTGLAGGKETQYF. The full variable domain, in which reference TRBV7-6 and TRBJ2-5 provide the parts outside the CDR3, is GAGVSQSPRYKVTKRGQDVALRCDPISGHVSLYWYRQALGQGPEFLTYFNYEAQQDKSGLPNDRFSAERPEGSISTLTIQRTEQRDSAMYRCASSTGLAGGKETQYFGPGTRLLVL.

The table lists this clonotype with many counts. The chain combines TRBV10-1 with TRBJ2-3; TRBD1 agrees at 9 bases. From germline, CDR1 is WNHNN and CDR2 SYGVQD (reference sequence). CDR3 length equals 15 residues. Unmatched junction bases numbered 5, after V lost 3 bases and J lost 4 bases. CDR3 sequence: CASSDGTGKADTQYF. In DNA form, the CDR3 reads TGCGCCAGCAGTGATGGGACAGGGAAAGCAGATACGCAGTATTTT.

The chain carries TRBV30 and TRBJ2-1, with D possibly TRBD2 on 6 matching bases. This CDR3 is built from 15 residues. V was trimmed by 3 bases and J by 3 bases, leaving 15 bases between them. Germline assignment: CDR1 GTSNPN and CDR2 SVGIG (reference sequence). The CDR3 coding sequence is TGTGCCTGGAGCTTCGGCGGGGCGGACTACAATGAGCAGTTCTTC. It encodes CAWSFGGADYNEQFF.

The chain is built from TRBV7-2 and TRBJ2-4, with no clear D. The J call may be mistaken, given a closer DNA end match to TRBJ2-1. Germline loops: CDR1 SGHTA, CDR2 FQGNSA. This CDR3 is 14 amino acids long. The CDR3 coding sequence is TGTGCCAGCAGCTTAGGGCAGGCCCACAATGAGCAGTTCTTC. Translating gives CASSLGQAHNEQFF.

This clonotype showed up many times. The V call is TRBV12-3 or TRBV12-4, the J call TRBJ1-1, with D hard to call. The CDR3 loop spans 13 amino acids. V dropped 3 bases and J dropped 1 base, with 6 bases sitting between them. This chain's CDR3 is CASSFYTNTEAFF. In DNA, the CDR3 is TGTGCCAGCAGTTTTTATACGAACACTGAAGCTTTCTTT.

The chain links TRBV2 to TRBJ1-1; the D gene is possibly TRBD1 (5 bases). The CDR3 spans 14 residues. Germline CDR1 reads SNHLY; CDR2 reads FYNNEI. Between the trimmed V and J ends, which lost 0 bases and 6 bases, there was a span of 11 bases. The CDR3 region has the DNA TGTGCCAGCAGTGAAGCGGTGATGGGGGCTGAAGCTTTCTTT. Residues: CASSEAVMGAEAFF.

With respect to this clonotype: Since the CDR3 does not end with the conserved phenylalanine or tryptophan, this likely comes from a read error. The DNA is left out, because the CDR3 cannot be placed on it with certainty; the CDR3 is given as TCRdb lists it. The V gene is TRBV7-8, the J gene TRBJ2-7; the table calls TRBD1, which could not be checked here. Germline-derived CDR1 and CDR2 are SGHVS and FQNEAQ. The CDR3 region is 15 residues in length, termini included. CDR3 sequence reads: CASSAGPGRGYTFGS.

The chain is built from TRBV4-1 and TRBJ2-5; D possibly corresponds to TRBD1 (5 bases). The J call is doubtful: the DNA matches TRBJ2-7 better. Germline V gene lookup returns CDR1 MGHRA and CDR2 YSYEKL. CDR3 length: 13 amino acids. CDR3 sequence: CASSHRDSYEQYF. CDR3 nucleotide sequence: TGCGCCAGCAGCCACAGGGACTCCTACGAGCAGTACTTC.

This clonotype was seen repeatedly, ten times or more. The chain couples TRBV6-1 to TRBJ2-7, with unresolved D. CDR3 length: 12 residues. In germline, CDR1 is MNHNS, CDR2 SASEGT. With 6 bases removed from V and 1 base from J, the gap between germline ends came to 7 bases. The CDR3 DNA follows: TGTGCCAGCAGGACAAGATCCTACGAGCAGTACTTC. Translating it yields CASRTRSYEQYF.

V is TRBV7-4 and J is TRBJ2-7; 10 bases align to TRBD2. The J call may be mistaken, given a closer DNA end match to TRBJ2-5. Germline assignment: CDR1 SGHVT and CDR2 SQSDAQ. This CDR3 contains 15 residues. CDR3 sequence reads: CASSTLAGVGETQYF. In DNA, the CDR3 is TGTGCCAGCAGCACTCTAGCGGGAGTCGGAGAGACCCAGTACTTC.

The chain employs TRBV7-7 and TRBJ2-3; D gene ambiguous. The CDR3 sequence is 14 residues long. Trimming removed 2 bases at V and 4 bases at J, with 10 bases between. Germline V gene lookup returns CDR1 SSHAT and CDR2 FNYEAQ (reference sequence). As DNA, the CDR3 is TGTGCCAGCAGCTTAAATGTGGGGTCAGATACGCAGTATTTT. Its protein is CASSLNVGSDTQYF.

The chain carries TRBV7-8 and TRBJ2-3; tentative D call: TRBD2 (6 bases). Trimming shortened V by 3 bases and J by 4 bases, and 17 bases separated the two germline ends. CDR1 is SGHVS, CDR2 FQNEAQ, per germline. The CDR3 sequence is 16 residues long. The CDR3 spells CASSLETSFRADTQYF. The CDR3 region has the DNA TGTGCCAGCAGCTTGGAGACTAGTTTTCGGGCAGATACGCAGTATTTT.

This clonotype has ten or more counts. This sequence joins TRBV19 and TRBJ2-1, with 14 bases lining up with TRBD2. V trimming: 7 bases; J trimming: 6 bases; junction bases outside the gene matches: 8. Germline CDR1 LNHDA, CDR2 SQIVND (reference sequence). The CDR3 consists of 16 residues. The CDR3 bases are TGTGCCAGTAATCCCGCGGGACTAGCGGGAGCCAATGAGCAGTTCTTC. Its translation: CASNPAGLAGANEQFF. The full variable domain, in which reference TRBV19 and TRBJ2-1 provide the parts outside the CDR3, is DGGITQSPKYLFRKEGQNVTLSCEQNLNHDAMYWYRQDPGQGLRLIYYSQIVNDFQKGDIAEGYSVSREKKESFPLTVTSAQKNPTAFYLCASNPAGLAGANEQFFGPGTRLTVL.

This clonotype was recorded many times. The chain couples TRBV28 to TRBJ1-2; D is perhaps TRBD1 (6 bases). The CDR3 is 14 amino acids. Trimming cost V 8 bases and J 2 bases, with 15 bases left between them. Germline V gene sequence: CDR1 MDHEN, CDR2 SYDVKM. The CDR3 DNA is TGTGCCAGCGGAAGGGGGGGGTCCAACTATGGCTACACCTTC. It encodes CASGRGGSNYGYTF.

CDR3 residues: CASSRHRTGGYTF. CDR3 in DNA: TGTGCCAGCAGCCGACATCGGACGGGAGGCTACACCTTC. The chain is built from TRBV3-1 and TRBJ1-2; no definite D call. Germline V gene data show CDR1 as LGHDT and CDR2 as YNNKEL (reference sequence). The germline V and J ends were trimmed by 4 bases and 8 bases, with 14 bases remaining between them. CDR3 length: 13 amino acids.

The chain links TRBV29-1 to TRBJ2-1; weak D call: TRBD1 (7 bases). The germline CDR1 and CDR2 sequences are SQVTM and ANQGSEA. With 4 bases removed from V and 2 bases from J, the gap between germline ends came to 15 bases. CDR3 length: 15 residues. The CDR3 sequence is CSVGGDSGTYNEQFF. In DNA, the CDR3 is TGCAGCGTTGGCGGGGACAGTGGGACCTACAATGAGCAGTTCTTC.